This T cell receptor beta chain was profiled in a study of CD8+CD57+ T cells in acquired aplastic anemia. All patients picked for sequencing had shown, by flow cytometry, an expansion of CD8+CD57+ cells. Study-wide results and caveats: Between patients and controls, CD8+ Simpson's diversity did not vary significantly. Patients shared approximately 30 CD8+ CDR3 sequences with controls.

Of note for this clonotype: Its antigen is as yet unknown.

TCR beta VDJ and CDR3 profiles were obtained from a genomic DNA template. TCRdb passed the reads through MiXCR, listing each CDR3 protein once. This sample carries around 200,000 distinct CDR3 sequences, about 50% of them seen once, and the ten largest clones take under 15%. This TCR was recovered from a human donor with aplastic anemia. The sample consisted of sorted CD4+, CD8+, or CD8+CD57+ T cells (not recorded which) from PBMCs.

The CDR3 bases are TGTGCCAGCAGTTCCAGGACAGGGTCCTACGAGCAGTACTTC. Residues: CASSSRTGSYEQYF. The rearrangement uses TRBV11-2 and TRBJ2-7; 8 bases agree with TRBD1. The CDR3 contains 14 residues. The germline CDR1 and CDR2 sequences are SGHAT and FQNNGV. Trimming removed 6 bases from V and 1 base from J; junction bases left unmatched: 5.